This T cell receptor beta chain was recorded in a study of T cell responses to AZD1222 COVID-19 vaccine. The V and J ends lost 0 bases and 0 bases respectively, with 5 bases between them. The CDR3 is 14 amino acids. Germline CDR1 and CDR2: SGHRS and YFSETQ. Clones were sequenced by immunoSEQ multiplex PCR, and TCRdb holds only the in-frame ones, with some missing. The table shows 200,000 or so clones, with 90% to 95% occurring only once. As for this clone: Other DNA sequences in this sample translate to the same CDR3.

Source: peripheral blood, taken on day 0 of AZD1222 vaccination. V is TRBV5-1 and J is TRBJ2-3, with TRBD1 as a possible D gene (5 bases). The sequence derives from an adult in good health. The CDR3 region has the DNA TGCGCCAGCAGCTTGGACAGGAGCACAGATACGCAGTATTTT. It codes for CASSLDRSTDTQYF.